This TCR beta chain appears in the sequencing data of a study of blood T cell repertoires in COVID-19. Study at large: Whether acute or convalescent, the COVID-19 samples came from the United States, Italy and Spain. PBMCs, B-cell-depleted T cells, or T cells were the source of the cDNA or gDNA that made up the material.

The count of this clone is one. Germline V CDR1 and CDR2: SGHTA, FQGNSA. There are 14 residues in the CDR3. V lost 2 bases and J 6 bases, leaving 13 bases between the germline ends. Authors' analysis steps: From reference gene primer amplification, estimates of nucleated cell counts were derived. This table comes from immunoSEQ multiplex PCR, and its TCRdb copy is limited to in-frame clones, with some not included. Clone size and the V and J calls come from that table; the DNA yielded D and trimming. This sample has under 300,000 clones, with 80% to 90% found just once. This chain joins TRBV7-2 and TRBJ1-2; tentatively, D is TRBD1 (6 bases). This TCR derives from a man in his 60s with acute or convalescent COVID-19. Material: peripheral blood. CDR3 sequence (DNA): TGTGCCAGCAGCTTAATACAGGGCGTGGATGGCTACACCTTC. Translation gives CASSLIQGVDGYTF.